This TCR beta chain was obtained from a study of T-cell memory formation after mild COVID-19. Study results and limitations: The study detected some responding clones in pre-infection memory, suggesting cross-reactive memory joined. Contracting CD4+ clones sat mainly in CM and EM; CD8+ in EMRA.

From the 5' RACE reads, TCRdb called clonotypes with MiXCR, one entry per CDR3 protein. The data contain 300,000 to 400,000 distinct CDR3 sequences, roughly 21% of them singletons. This clonotype was observed a few times. Its cognate antigen is unknown. V lost 2 bases and J lost 12; bases outside the gene matches: 6. Germline CDR1 and CDR2: MNHNY and SVGAGI (reference sequence). This CDR3 contains 12 residues. The V call is TRBV6-6, the J call TRBJ1-2; 7 positions agree with TRBD1. Material: PBMCs or a T cell subset sorted from them (not recorded which). The receptor comes from an adult woman who had mild COVID-19 (a few samples of this study predate the infection). Cell type and time point are not known. CDR3 in DNA: TGTGCCAGCAGTTACCCCGGACAGGAAGACACCTTC. It translates to CASSYPGQEDTF.